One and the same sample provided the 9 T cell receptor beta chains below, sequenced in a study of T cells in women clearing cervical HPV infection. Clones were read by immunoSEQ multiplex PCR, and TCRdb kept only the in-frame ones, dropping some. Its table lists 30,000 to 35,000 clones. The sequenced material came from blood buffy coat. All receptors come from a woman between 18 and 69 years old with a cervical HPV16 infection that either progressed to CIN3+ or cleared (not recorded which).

CDR3 DNA (partial): TGTGCCAGCAGTGAATCACAGGGAGAGGGCAATCAGCCC. It encodes CASSESQGEGNQP. The CDR3 reads in full as CASSESQGEGNQPQHF. The chain employs TRBV6-1 and TRBJ1-5; weak D call: TRBD1 (6 bases). The read falls 3 residues short of the CDR3 end, and the missing part is taken from the germline J gene. The V gene's germline CDR1 is MNHNS and CDR2 SASEGT. The CDR3 spans 16 residues. Trimming stripped 2 bases from V and 2 bases from J, with 13 bases between.

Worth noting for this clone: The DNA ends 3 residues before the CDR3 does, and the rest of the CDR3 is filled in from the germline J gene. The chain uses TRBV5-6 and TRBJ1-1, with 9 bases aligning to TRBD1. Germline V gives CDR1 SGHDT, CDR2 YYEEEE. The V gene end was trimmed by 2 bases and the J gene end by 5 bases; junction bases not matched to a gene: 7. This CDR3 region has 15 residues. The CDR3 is CASSFRGQGSTEAFF. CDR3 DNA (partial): TGTGCCAGCAGCTTCCGGGGACAGGGATCAACTGAA.

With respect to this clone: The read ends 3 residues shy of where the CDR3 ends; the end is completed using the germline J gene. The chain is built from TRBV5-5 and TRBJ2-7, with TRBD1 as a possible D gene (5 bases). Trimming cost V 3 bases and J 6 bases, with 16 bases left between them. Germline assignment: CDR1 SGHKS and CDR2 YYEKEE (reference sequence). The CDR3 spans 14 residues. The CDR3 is CASSSGPWGGEQYF. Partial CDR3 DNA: TGTGCCAGCAGCTCAGGGCCTTGGGGTGGCGAG. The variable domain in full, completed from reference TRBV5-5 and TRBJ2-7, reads DAGVTQSPTHLIKTRGQQVTLRCSPISGHKSVSWYQQVLGQGPQFIFQYYEKEERGRGNFPDRFSARQFPNYSSELNVNALLLGDSALYLCASSSGPWGGEQYFGPGTRLTVT.

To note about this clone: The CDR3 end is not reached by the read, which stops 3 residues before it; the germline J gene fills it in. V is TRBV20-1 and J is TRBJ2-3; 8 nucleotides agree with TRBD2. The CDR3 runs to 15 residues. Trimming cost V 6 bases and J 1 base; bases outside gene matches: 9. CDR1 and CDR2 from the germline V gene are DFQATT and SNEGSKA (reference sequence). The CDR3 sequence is CSATKSGSRTDTQYF. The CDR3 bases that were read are TGCAGTGCCACCAAAAGCGGGAGTCGCACAGATACG.

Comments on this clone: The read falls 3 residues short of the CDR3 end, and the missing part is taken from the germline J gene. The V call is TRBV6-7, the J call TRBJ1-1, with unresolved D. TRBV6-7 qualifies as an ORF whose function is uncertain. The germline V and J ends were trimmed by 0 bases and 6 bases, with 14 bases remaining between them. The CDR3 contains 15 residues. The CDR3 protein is CASSYSKPWAAEAFF. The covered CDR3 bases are TGTGCCAGCAGTTACTCGAAGCCGTGGGCTGCTGAA.

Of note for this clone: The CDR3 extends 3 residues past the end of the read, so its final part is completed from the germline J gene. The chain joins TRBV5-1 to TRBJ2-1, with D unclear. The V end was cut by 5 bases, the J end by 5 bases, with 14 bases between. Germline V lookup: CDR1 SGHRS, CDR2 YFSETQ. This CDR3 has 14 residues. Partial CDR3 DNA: TGCGCCAGCAGAAAGGGCTGGTGCAACAATGAG. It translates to CASRKGWCNNE. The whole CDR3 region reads CASRKGWCNNEQFF.

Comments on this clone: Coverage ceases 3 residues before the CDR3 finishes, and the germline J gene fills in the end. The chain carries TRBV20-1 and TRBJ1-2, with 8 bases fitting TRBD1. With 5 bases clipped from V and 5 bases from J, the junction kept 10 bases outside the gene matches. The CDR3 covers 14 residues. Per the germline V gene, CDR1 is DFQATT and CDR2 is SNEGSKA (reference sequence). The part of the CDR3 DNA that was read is TGCAGTGCTCCAGGAGGACAGGGAGGGTATGGC. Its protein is CSAPGGQGGYG. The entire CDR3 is CSAPGGQGGYGYTF.

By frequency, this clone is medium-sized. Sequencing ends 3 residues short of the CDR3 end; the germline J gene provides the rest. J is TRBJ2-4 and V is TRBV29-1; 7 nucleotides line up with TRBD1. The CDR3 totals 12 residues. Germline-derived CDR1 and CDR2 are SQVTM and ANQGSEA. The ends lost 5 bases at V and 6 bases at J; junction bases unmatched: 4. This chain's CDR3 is CSVTTGINIQYF. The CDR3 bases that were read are TGCAGCGTTACGACAGGGATAAACATT.

CDR3 DNA, as far as it was read: TGTGCCAGCAGCTTAGCGGGGGGTGAGCAGACC. This gives the protein CASSLAGGEQT. The CDR3, in full, reads CASSLAGGEQTQYF. V gene TRBV7-6 combines with J gene TRBJ2-5; D might be TRBD2 (6 bases). The read ends 3 residues shy of where the CDR3 ends; the end is completed using the germline J gene. The germline V gene has CDR1 SGHVS and CDR2 FNYEAQ. V gave up 0 bases and J gave up 6 bases, with 11 bases separating them. The CDR3 has 14 residues.